A single sample is the source of the 3 T cell receptor beta chains below, sequenced in a study of blood T cell repertoires in COVID-19. Here immunoSEQ multiplex PCR was the method, and the copy in TCRdb shows in-frame clones only, minus some. The top ten clones hold more than 0.95% of a sample with approximately 210,000 clones, approximately 90% of them seen once. Sequencing was carried out using peripheral blood. Every receptor here comes from a man under 40 with acute or convalescent COVID-19.

The chain has TRBV20-1 and TRBJ2-3; 7 positions match TRBD2. This CDR3 is built from 18 residues. Trimming removed 3 bases from V and 5 bases from J; junction bases left unmatched: 20. Germline V gene sequence: CDR1 DFQATT, CDR2 SNEGSKA (reference sequence). CDR3 protein: CSASKAGLGGGAKDTQYF. DNA for the CDR3: TGCAGTGCTAGTAAGGCAGGGCTAGGCGGGGGAGCTAAAGATACGCAGTATTTT.

This clone was seen a single time. The gene calls are TRBV30 and TRBJ2-2, with TRBD2 as a possible D gene (6 bases). CDR3 size: 14 residues. Germline V gene sequence: CDR1 GTSNPN, CDR2 SVGIG (reference sequence). V lost 3 bases and J lost 5, with 13 bases in between. CDR3 sequence reads: CAWRIGTLTGELFF. CDR3 coding DNA: TGTGCCTGGAGGATCGGGACTTTAACCGGGGAGCTGTTTTTT.

This chain links TRBV11-1 with TRBJ1-1, with D uncertain. Trimming took off 2 bases at V and 4 bases at J, with 14 bases between the two ends. Per germline, CDR1 SGHAT and CDR2 FQDESV (reference sequence). There are 15 residues in the CDR3. CDR3: CASSLIYGVGTEAFF. CDR3 nucleotides: TGTGCCAGCAGCTTAATCTACGGGGTGGGCACTGAAGCTTTCTTT.